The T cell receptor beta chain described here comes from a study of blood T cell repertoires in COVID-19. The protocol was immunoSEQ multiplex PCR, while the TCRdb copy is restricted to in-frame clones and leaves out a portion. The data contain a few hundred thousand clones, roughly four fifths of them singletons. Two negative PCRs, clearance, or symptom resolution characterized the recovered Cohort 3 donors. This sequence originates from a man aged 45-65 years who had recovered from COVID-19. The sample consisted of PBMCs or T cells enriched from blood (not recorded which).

CDR3 sequence reads: CASSTGFGYTF. The CDR3 DNA reads TGTGCCAGTAGTACAGGCTTTGGCTACACCTTC. The chain employs TRBV19 and TRBJ1-2; D is ambiguous. The CDR3 totals 11 residues. The germline CDR1 and CDR2 sequences are LNHDA and SQIVND (reference sequence). V lost 4 bases, J lost 7 bases, and 7 bases lay in between.